Listed here is a single TCR beta chain. Using immunoSEQ multiplex PCR, the repertoire was profiled, and TCRdb retains in-frame clones only, with some absent. The sample shows under 75,000 clones, around 96% of them seen only once. The sample originates from a study of technical replicates of blood from four donors. Germline CDR1 SNHLY, CDR2 FYNNEI. The CDR3 has 16 residues. Trimming pared 4 bases from V and 4 bases from J, leaving 19 bases between. Sequencing input: T cells isolated from PBMCs. The sequence was obtained from a human donor in good health. The V and J genes are TRBV2 and TRBJ1-1; D possibly corresponds to TRBD1 (6 bases). CDR3 nucleotide sequence: TGTGCCAGCAGTGTGCAGGGGTCCTACTTGGGCACTGAAGCTTTCTTT. Translated: CASSVQGSYLGTEAFF.